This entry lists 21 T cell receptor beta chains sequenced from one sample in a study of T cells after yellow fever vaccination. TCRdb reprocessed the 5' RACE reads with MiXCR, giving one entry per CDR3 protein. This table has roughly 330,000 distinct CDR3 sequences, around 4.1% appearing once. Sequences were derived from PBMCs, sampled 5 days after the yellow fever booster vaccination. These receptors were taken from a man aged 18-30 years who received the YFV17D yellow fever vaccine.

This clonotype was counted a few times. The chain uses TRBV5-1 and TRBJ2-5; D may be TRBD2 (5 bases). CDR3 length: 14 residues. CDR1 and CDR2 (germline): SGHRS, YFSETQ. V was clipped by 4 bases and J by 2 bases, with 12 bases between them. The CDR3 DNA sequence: TGCGCCAGCAGCGACCTCCCGGGGCAAGAGACCCAGTACTTC. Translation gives CASSDLPGQETQYF.

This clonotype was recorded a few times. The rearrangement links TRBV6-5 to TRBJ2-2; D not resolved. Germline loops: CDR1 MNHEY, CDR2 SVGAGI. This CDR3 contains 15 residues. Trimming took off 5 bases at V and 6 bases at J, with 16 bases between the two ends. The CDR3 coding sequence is TGTGCCAGCAGTGGATCCTATTCGGGTGCCGGGGAGCTGTTTTTT. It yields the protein CASSGSYSGAGELFF.

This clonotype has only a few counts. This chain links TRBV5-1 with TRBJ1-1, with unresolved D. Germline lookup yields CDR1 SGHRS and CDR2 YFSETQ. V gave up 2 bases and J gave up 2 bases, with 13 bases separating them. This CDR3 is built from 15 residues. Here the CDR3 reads CASSLLPPRNTEAFF. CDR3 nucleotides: TGCGCCAGCAGCTTATTGCCTCCACGCAACACTGAAGCTTTCTTT.

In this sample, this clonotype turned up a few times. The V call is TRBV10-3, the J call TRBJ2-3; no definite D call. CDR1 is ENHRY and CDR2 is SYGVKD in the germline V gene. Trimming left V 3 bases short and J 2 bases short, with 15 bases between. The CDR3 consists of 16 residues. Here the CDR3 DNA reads TGTGCCATCAGTGAACAACCATACCCTATCACAGATACGCAGTATTTT. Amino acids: CAISEQPYPITDTQYF.

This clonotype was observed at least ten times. CDR3 residues: CASSSPRGVLSNQPQHF. The CDR3 nucleotides are TGTGCCAGCAGCTCTCCGAGAGGCGTCCTTAGCAATCAGCCCCAGCATTTT. The chain recombines TRBV7-9 with TRBJ1-5; D ambiguous. V lost 4 bases and J lost 0, with 16 bases in between. There are 17 residues in the CDR3. CDR1 and CDR2 (germline): SEHNR, FQNEAQ (reference sequence).

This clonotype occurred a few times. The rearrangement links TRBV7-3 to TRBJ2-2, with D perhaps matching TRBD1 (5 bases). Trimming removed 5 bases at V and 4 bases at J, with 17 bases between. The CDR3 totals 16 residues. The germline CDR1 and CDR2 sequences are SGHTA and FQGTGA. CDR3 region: CASSTTQGRSTGELFF. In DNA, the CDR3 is TGTGCCAGCAGCACAACTCAGGGAAGGAGCACCGGGGAGCTGTTTTTT.

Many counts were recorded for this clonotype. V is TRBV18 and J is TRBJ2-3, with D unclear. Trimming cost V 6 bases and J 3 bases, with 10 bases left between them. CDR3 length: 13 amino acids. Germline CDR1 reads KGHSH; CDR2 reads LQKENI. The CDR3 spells CASSGKTTDTQYF. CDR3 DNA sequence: TGTGCCAGCTCGGGTAAGACGACAGATACGCAGTATTTT.

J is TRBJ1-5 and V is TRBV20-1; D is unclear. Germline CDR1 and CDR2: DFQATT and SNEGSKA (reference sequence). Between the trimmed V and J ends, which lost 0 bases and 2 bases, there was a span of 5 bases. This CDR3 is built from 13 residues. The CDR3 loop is CSARDGRNQPQHF. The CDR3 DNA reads TGCAGTGCTAGAGATGGACGCAATCAGCCCCAGCATTTT.

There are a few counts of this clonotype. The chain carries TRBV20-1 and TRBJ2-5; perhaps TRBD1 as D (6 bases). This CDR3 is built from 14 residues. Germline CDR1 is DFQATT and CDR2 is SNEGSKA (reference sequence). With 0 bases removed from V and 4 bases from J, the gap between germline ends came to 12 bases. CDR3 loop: CSARELTGRETQYF. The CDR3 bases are TGCAGTGCTAGAGAACTAACAGGGAGAGAGACCCAGTACTTC.

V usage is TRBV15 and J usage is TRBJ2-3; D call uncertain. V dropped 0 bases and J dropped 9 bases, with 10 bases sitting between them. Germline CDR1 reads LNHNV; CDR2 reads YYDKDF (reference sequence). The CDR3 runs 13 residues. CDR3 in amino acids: CATSRDPWLTQYF. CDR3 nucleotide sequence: TGTGCCACCAGCAGAGATCCCTGGCTGACGCAGTATTTT.

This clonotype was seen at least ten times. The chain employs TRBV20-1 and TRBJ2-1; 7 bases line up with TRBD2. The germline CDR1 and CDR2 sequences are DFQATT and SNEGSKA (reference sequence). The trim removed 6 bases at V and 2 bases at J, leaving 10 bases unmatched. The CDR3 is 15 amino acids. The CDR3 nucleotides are TGCAGTGCCCCGCGGGCGGGGGTAACCTACAATGAGCAGTTCTTC. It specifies CSAPRAGVTYNEQFF.

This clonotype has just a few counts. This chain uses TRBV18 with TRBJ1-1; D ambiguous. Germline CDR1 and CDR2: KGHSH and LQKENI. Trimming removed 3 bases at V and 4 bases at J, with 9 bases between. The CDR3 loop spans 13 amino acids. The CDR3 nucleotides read TGTGCCAGCTCACCGTCGAGTGGCACTGAAGCTTTCTTT. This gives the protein CASSPSSGTEAFF. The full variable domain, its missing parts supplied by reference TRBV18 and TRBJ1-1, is NAGVMQNPRHLVRRRGQEARLRCSPMKGHSHVYWYRQLPEEGLKFMVYLQKENIIDESGMPKERFSAEFPKEGPSILRIQQVVRGDSAAYFCASSPSSGTEAFFGQGTRLTVV.

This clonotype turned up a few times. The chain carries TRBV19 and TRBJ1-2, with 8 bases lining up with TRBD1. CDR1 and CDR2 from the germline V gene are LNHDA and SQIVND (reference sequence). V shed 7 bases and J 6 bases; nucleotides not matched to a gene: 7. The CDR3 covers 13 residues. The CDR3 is CASMQGAHNGYTF. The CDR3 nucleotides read TGTGCCAGTATGCAGGGGGCGCATAATGGCTACACCTTC.

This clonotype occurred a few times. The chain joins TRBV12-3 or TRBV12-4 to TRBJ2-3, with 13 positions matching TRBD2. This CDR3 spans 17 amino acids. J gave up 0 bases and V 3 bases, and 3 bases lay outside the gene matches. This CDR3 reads CASSFTSGGASTDTQYF. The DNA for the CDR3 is TGTGCCAGCAGTTTCACTAGCGGGGGGGCTAGCACAGATACGCAGTATTTT.

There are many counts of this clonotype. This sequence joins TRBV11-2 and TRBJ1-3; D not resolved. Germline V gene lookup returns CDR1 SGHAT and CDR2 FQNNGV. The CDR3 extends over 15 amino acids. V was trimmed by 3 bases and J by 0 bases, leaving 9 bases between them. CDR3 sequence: CASSFEHSSGNTIYF. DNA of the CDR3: TGTGCCAGCAGCTTCGAACATAGCTCTGGAAACACCATATATTTT. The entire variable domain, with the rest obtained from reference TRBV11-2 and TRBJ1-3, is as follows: EAGVAQSPRYKIIEKRQSVAFWCNPISGHATLYWYQQILGQGPKLLIQFQNNGVVDDSQLPKDRFSAERLKGVDSTLKIQPAKLEDSAVYLCASSFEHSSGNTIYFGEGSWLTVV.

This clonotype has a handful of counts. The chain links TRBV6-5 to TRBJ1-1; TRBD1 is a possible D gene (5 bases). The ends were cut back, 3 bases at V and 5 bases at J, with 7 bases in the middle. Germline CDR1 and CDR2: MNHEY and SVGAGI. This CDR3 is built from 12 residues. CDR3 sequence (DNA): TGTGCCAGCAGTTATGAGGGGACTGAAGCTTTCTTT. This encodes CASSYEGTEAFF.

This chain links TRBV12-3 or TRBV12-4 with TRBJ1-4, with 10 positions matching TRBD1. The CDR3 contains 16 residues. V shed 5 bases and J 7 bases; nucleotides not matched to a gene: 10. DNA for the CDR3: TGTGCCAGCAGTCCGACAGGGGGCCAAAGTGGTGAAAAACTGTTTTTT. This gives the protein CASSPTGGQSGEKLFF.

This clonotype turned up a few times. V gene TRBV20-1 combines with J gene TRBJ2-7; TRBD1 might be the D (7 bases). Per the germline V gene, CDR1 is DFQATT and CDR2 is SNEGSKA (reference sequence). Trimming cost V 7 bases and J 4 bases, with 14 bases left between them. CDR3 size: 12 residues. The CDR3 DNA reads TGCAGTGTTAAGACAGGGAGGTACGAGCAGTACTTC. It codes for CSVKTGRYEQYF.

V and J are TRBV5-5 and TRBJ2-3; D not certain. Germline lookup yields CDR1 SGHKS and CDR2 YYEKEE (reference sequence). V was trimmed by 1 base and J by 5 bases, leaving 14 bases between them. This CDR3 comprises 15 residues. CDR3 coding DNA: TGTGCCAGCAGCTTGTTTGTTGTGCTGGGAGATACGCAGTATTTT. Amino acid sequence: CASSLFVVLGDTQYF.

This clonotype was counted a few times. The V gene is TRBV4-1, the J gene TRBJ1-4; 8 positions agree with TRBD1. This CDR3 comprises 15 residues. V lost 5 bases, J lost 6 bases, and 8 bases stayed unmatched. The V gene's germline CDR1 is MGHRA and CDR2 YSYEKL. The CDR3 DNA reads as TGCGCCAGCAGCTTAAGTCAGGGGGCGTATGAAAAACTGTTTTTT. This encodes CASSLSQGAYEKLFF.

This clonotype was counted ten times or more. CDR3: CASGPKTENTGELFF. The CDR3, as DNA: TGCGCCAGCGGCCCGAAGACAGAGAACACCGGGGAGCTGTTTTTT. The chain joins TRBV5-1 to TRBJ2-2; D is perhaps TRBD1 (5 bases). Trimming removed 7 bases at V and 1 base at J, with 14 bases between. CDR3 length: 15 amino acids. CDR1 and CDR2 from the germline V gene are SGHRS and YFSETQ.